This T cell receptor beta chain was recovered during a study of T cell repertoires in cytomegalovirus infection. Study-wide results and caveats: Predominance within the ex vivo response was attributable to HLA-C-restricted CMV-specific TCR beta clonotypes. Accumulated public TCR beta family frequency recognized individuals carrying CMV together with the relevant HLA.

This clonotype was counted at least ten times. Its cognate antigen is unknown. The CDR3 has 13 residues. Germline V gene sequence: CDR1 MNHNS, CDR2 SASEGT. The V and J ends lost 3 bases and 6 bases, in that order; junction bases with no gene match: 3. A single record per CDR3 protein comes from TCRdb applying MiXCR to the reads. The data contain 290,000 or so distinct CDR3 sequences, about 8.8% of them singletons. V gene TRBV6-1 combines with J gene TRBJ2-7, with 9 bases aligning to TRBD1. The sequence was collected from a human donor in good health (CMV status not recorded). Some clones in this sample may be carry-over from other donors' samples. Sequenced input: PBMCs. The CDR3 loop is CASSEDRGGEQYF. The CDR3 DNA reads as TGTGCCAGCAGTGAGGACAGGGGAGGCGAGCAGTACTTC.